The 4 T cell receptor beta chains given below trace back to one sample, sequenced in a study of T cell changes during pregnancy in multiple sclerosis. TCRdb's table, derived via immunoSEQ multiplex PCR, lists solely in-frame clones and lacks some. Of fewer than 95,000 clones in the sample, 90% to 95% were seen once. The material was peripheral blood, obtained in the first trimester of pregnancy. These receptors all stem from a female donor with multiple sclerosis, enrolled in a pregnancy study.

As DNA, the CDR3 is TGTGCCAGCAGCCTCGCAGGTGGCGGGGAGCTGTTTTTT. This codes for CASSLAGGGELFF. The gene calls are TRBV11-3 and TRBJ2-2; D uncertain. Germline V gives CDR1 SGHNT, CDR2 YENEEA. The CDR3 extends over 13 amino acids. The V end was cut by 5 bases, the J end by 7 bases, with 11 bases between.

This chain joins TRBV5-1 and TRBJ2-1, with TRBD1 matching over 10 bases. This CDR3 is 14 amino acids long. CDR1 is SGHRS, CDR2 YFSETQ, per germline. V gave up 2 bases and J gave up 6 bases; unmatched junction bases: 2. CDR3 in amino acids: CASSLGTGVNEQFF. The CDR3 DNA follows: TGCGCCAGCAGCTTAGGGACAGGGGTCAATGAGCAGTTCTTC.

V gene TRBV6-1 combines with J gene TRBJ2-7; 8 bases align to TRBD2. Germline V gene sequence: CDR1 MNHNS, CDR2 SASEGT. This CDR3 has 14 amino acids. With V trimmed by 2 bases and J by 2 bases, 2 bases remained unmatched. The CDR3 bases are TGTGCCAGCAGTGAATCTAGCGGGCCCTACGAGCAGTACTTC. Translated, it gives CASSESSGPYEQYF.

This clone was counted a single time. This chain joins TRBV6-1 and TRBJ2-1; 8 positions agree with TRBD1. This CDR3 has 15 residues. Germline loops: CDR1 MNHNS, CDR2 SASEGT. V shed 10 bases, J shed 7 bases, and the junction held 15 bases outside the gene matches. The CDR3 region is CATLKRAGGRNEQFF. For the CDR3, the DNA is TGTGCCACCCTTAAGCGCGCAGGGGGCCGGAATGAGCAGTTCTTC.